A single sample is the source of the 26 T cell receptor beta chains below, sequenced in a study of siplizumab effects on memory and regulatory T cells. This table comes from immunoSEQ multiplex PCR, and its TCRdb copy is limited to in-frame clones, with some not included. This sample has approximately 100,000 clones, with about 91% found just once. The sample was CD4+ T cells sorted from blood. All receptors derive from a human donor in good health. Some clones in this sample may be carry-over from other donors' samples.

The V gene is TRBV13, the J gene TRBJ2-5, with 8 bases lining up with TRBD1. CDR3 size: 15 residues. Germline CDR1 PRHDT, CDR2 FYEKMQ (reference sequence). J was trimmed by 4 bases and V by 6 bases; bases with no gene match: 10. As DNA, the CDR3 is TGTGCCAGCAGTCGGAGCGACAGGGGCGGAGAGACCCAGTACTTC. Encoded protein: CASSRSDRGGETQYF.

The V gene is TRBV7-6, the J gene TRBJ2-2, with D hard to call. Trimming took 1 base from V and 5 from J, leaving 8 bases between them. CDR1 is SGHVS and CDR2 is FNYEAQ in the germline V gene. The CDR3 covers 14 residues. CDR3: CASSLGGGTGELFF. CDR3 DNA sequence: TGTGCCAGCAGCTTAGGGGGTGGAACCGGGGAGCTGTTTTTT.

The chain recombines TRBV7-3 with TRBJ2-3, with no clear D. This CDR3 is built from 15 residues. Germline V gives CDR1 SGHTA, CDR2 FQGTGA. Trimming shortened V by 1 base and J by 0 bases, and 8 bases separated the two germline ends. The CDR3 spells CASSLNSASTDTQYF. The CDR3 DNA reads as TGTGCCAGCAGCTTAAACTCAGCTAGCACAGATACGCAGTATTTT.

The chain uses TRBV19 and TRBJ2-6; no clear D. Germline V gene data show CDR1 as LNHDA and CDR2 as SQIVND (reference sequence). The V gene lost 3 bases and the J gene lost 1 base, with 4 bases spanning the gap. CDR3 length: 14 residues. CDR3 loop: CASSMQSGANVLTF. In nucleotides, the CDR3 is TGTGCCAGTAGTATGCAGTCTGGGGCCAACGTCCTGACTTTC.

This clone is medium-sized in the sample. This chain connects TRBV30 to TRBJ1-3; D is undetermined. This CDR3 spans 13 amino acids. V lost 4 bases and J lost 2, with 9 bases in between. From germline, CDR1 is GTSNPN and CDR2 SVGIG (reference sequence). The CDR3 DNA sequence: TGTGCCTGGAATCCTCCGCCTGGAAACACCATATATTTT. Encoded protein: CAWNPPPGNTIYF.

The rearrangement links TRBV14 to TRBJ1-2, with D possibly matching TRBD1 (5 bases). Germline V CDR1 and CDR2: SGHDN, FVKESK. CDR3 length: 13 residues. Between the trimmed V and J ends, which lost 1 base and 5 bases, there was a span of 8 bases. CDR3 bases: TGTGCCAGCAGCCAAGGACAGATATATGGCTACACCTTC. This translates into CASSQGQIYGYTF. The full variable domain, rest sourced from reference TRBV14 and TRBJ1-2, is EAGVTQFPSHSVIEKGQTVTLRCDPISGHDNLYWYRRVMGKEIKFLLHFVKESKQDESGMPNNRFLAERTGGTYSTLKVQPAELEDSGVYFCASSQGQIYGYTFGSGTRLTVV.

The rearrangement uses TRBV29-1 and TRBJ1-5; D is perhaps TRBD1 (6 bases). Germline V gives CDR1 SQVTM, CDR2 ANQGSEA. Trimming stripped 6 bases from V and 0 bases from J, with 15 bases between. The CDR3 consists of 15 residues. CDR3 protein: CSVRGASHSNQPQHF. The DNA of the CDR3 is TGCAGCGTCAGGGGAGCCTCACATAGCAATCAGCCCCAGCATTTT. Full variable domain (outside the CDR3, taken from reference TRBV29-1 and TRBJ1-5): SAVISQKPSRDICQRGTSLTIQCQVDSQVTMMFWYRQQPGQSLTLIATANQGSEATYESGFVIDKFPISRPNLTFSTLTVSNMSPEDSSIYLCSVRGASHSNQPQHFGDGTRLSIL.

CDR3 protein: CASSFPGQGNEKLFF. Here the CDR3 DNA reads TGTGCCAGCAGCTTCCCGGGACAGGGTAATGAAAAACTGTTTTTT. The chain employs TRBV7-9 and TRBJ1-4; 9 bases match TRBD1. Germline V CDR1 and CDR2: SEHNR, FQNEAQ (reference sequence). The CDR3 spans 15 residues. The V and J ends lost 3 bases and 4 bases, in that order; junction bases with no gene match: 3.

This clone appeared a single time. The chain carries TRBV5-5 and TRBJ2-2, with 10 bases matching TRBD1. The CDR3 covers 14 residues. With 5 bases clipped from V and 7 bases from J, the junction kept 5 bases outside the gene matches. From germline, CDR1 is SGHKS and CDR2 YYEKEE (reference sequence). CDR3 residues: CASRTGTGVGELFF. The CDR3 nucleotides are TGTGCCAGCAGGACCGGGACAGGGGTCGGGGAGCTGTTTTTT.

V is TRBV27 and J is TRBJ1-2, with D perhaps matching TRBD1 (5 bases). The CDR3 contains 15 residues. V lost 3 bases and J 0 bases, leaving 11 bases between the germline ends. From germline, CDR1 is MNHEY and CDR2 SMNVEV (reference sequence). The CDR3 loop is CASSFFPGSNYGYTF. The CDR3 DNA reads as TGTGCCAGCAGTTTTTTCCCAGGGTCTAACTATGGCTACACCTTC.

The chain has TRBV19 and TRBJ1-1; no firm D call. CDR1 and CDR2 (germline): LNHDA, SQIVND (reference sequence). The V gene lost 1 base and the J gene lost 1 base, with 7 bases spanning the gap. This CDR3 contains 14 residues. CDR3 DNA sequence: TGTGCCAGTAGTATAGCGGTCAAGAACACTGAAGCTTTCTTT. This sequence encodes CASSIAVKNTEAFF.

This clone showed up just once. The genes are TRBV7-3 and TRBJ2-3; maybe TRBD1 (6 bases). CDR1 SGHTA and CDR2 FQGTGA come from the germline V gene. The CDR3 covers 14 residues. Trimming removed 7 bases at V and 5 bases at J, with 16 bases between. The chain's CDR3 is CASKSSGAGDTQYF. CDR3 nucleotide sequence: TGTGCCAGCAAATCGTCAGGGGCGGGAGATACGCAGTATTTT.

V and J are TRBV5-6 and TRBJ2-7, with D unclear. V dropped 2 bases and J dropped 2 bases, with 8 bases sitting between them. The CDR3 sequence is 13 residues long. Germline V gives CDR1 SGHDT, CDR2 YYEEEE. In DNA form, the CDR3 reads TGTGCCAGCAGCTTACGTCTTGCCTACGAGCAGTACTTC. Protein: CASSLRLAYEQYF.

This clone has more than one count but fewer than ten. J is TRBJ1-1 and V is TRBV6-5, with D hard to call. The ends were cut back, 5 bases at V and 6 bases at J, with 16 bases in the middle. This CDR3 is built from 14 residues. CDR1 and CDR2 (germline): MNHEY, SVGAGI. The CDR3 DNA reads as TGTGCCAGCAGTCAACCGGGAGCCACCTCTGAAGCTTTCTTT. It encodes CASSQPGATSEAFF.

V gene TRBV28 combines with J gene TRBJ1-5, with 7 bases matching TRBD1. CDR3 length: 17 amino acids. After removal of 1 base from V and 1 base from J, the junction contained 7 bases not matched to a gene. Germline assignment: CDR1 MDHEN and CDR2 SYDVKM. In DNA, the CDR3 is TGTGCCAGCAGTTTATTGTACCGGGACAGAAGCAATCAGCCCCAGCATTTT. Amino acid sequence: CASSLLYRDRSNQPQHF.

This clone was picked up one time. CDR3 sequence reads: CASSPSGSRDTQYF. The DNA for the CDR3 is TGTGCCAGCAGCCCGAGCGGGAGTAGGGATACGCAGTATTTT. This chain links TRBV7-9 with TRBJ2-3, with 8 bases fitting TRBD2. Germline CDR1 is SEHNR and CDR2 is FQNEAQ (reference sequence). CDR3 length equals 14 residues. V lost 5 bases and J lost 6; bases outside the gene matches: 7.

The chain links TRBV5-8 to TRBJ2-7; the D gene is possibly TRBD1 (5 bases). Germline V CDR1 and CDR2: SGHTS, YDEGEE. V was shortened by 5 bases and J by 6 bases, with 18 bases between the two germline ends. The CDR3 runs to 14 residues. The CDR3 DNA reads as TGTGCCAGCAGTTGGCTGGTAGGGGTCGGCGAGCAGTACTTC. It is translated as CASSWLVGVGEQYF. Full variable domain (missing parts from reference TRBV5-8 and TRBJ2-7): EAGVTQSPTHLIKTRGQQATLRCSPISGHTSVYWYQQALGLGLQFLLWYDEGEERNRGNFPPRFSGRQFPNYSSELNVNALELEDSALYLCASSWLVGVGEQYFGPGTRLTVT.

This chain connects TRBV2 to TRBJ2-5; no clear D gene. This CDR3 region has 14 residues. V was cut by 2 bases and J by 2 bases, with 9 bases left in between. Germline V CDR1 and CDR2: SNHLY, FYNNEI. The CDR3 DNA is TGTGCCAGCAGTGAATCCGCAGTTCAAGAGACCCAGTACTTC. Its protein is CASSESAVQETQYF.

The genes are TRBV5-8 and TRBJ2-1; either TRBD1 or TRBD2 may fit D (5 bases each). Looked up from germline, CDR1 is SGHTS and CDR2 is YDEGEE. Trimming took off 1 base at V and 10 bases at J, with 6 bases between the two ends. CDR3 length equals 11 residues. The CDR3 DNA sequence: TGTGCCAGCAGCTTGAGGGACGAGCAGTTCTTC. Protein: CASSLRDEQFF.

The chain employs TRBV11-2 and TRBJ2-1, with D uncertain. V shed 7 bases and J shed 6 bases, with 19 bases lying between them. The CDR3 runs to 15 residues. The germline CDR1 and CDR2 sequences are SGHAT and FQNNGV. The CDR3 spells CASTSNLFWGNEQFF. In nucleotides, the CDR3 is TGTGCCAGCACCTCCAACCTATTTTGGGGCAATGAGCAGTTCTTC.

This clone was seen more than once but under ten times. V gene TRBV18 combines with J gene TRBJ1-1, with D possibly TRBD1 on 5 matching bases. The germline gives CDR1 KGHSH, CDR2 LQKENI. The ends were cut back, 1 base at V and 0 bases at J, with 15 bases in the middle. This CDR3 comprises 17 residues. The CDR3: CASSPHALGELNTEAFF. The CDR3 region has the DNA TGTGCCAGCTCACCACACGCCTTGGGGGAGCTGAACACTGAAGCTTTCTTT.

V usage is TRBV6-6 and J usage is TRBJ1-4; D gene unclear. This CDR3 has 12 residues. CDR1 and CDR2 (germline): MNHNY, SVGAGI (reference sequence). V was cut by 10 bases and J by 8 bases, with 14 bases left in between. This CDR3 reads CATRRGLEKLFF. CDR3 nucleotide sequence: TGTGCCACACGAAGAGGGTTAGAAAAACTGTTTTTT.

V is TRBV5-1 and J is TRBJ1-3; D is unclear. With 5 bases removed from V and 0 bases from J, the gap between germline ends came to 18 bases. CDR3 size: 17 residues. Germline CDR1 and CDR2: SGHRS and YFSETQ. The CDR3 nucleotides read TGCGCCAGCAGAAGTATGGGCGGTTCATCCTCTGGAAACACCATATATTTT. Translating gives CASRSMGGSSSGNTIYF.

The chain has TRBV27 and TRBJ1-2, with TRBD1 matching 7 bases. The V gene's germline CDR1 is MNHEY and CDR2 SMNVEV (reference sequence). With 6 bases clipped from V and 6 bases from J, the junction kept 10 bases outside the gene matches. The CDR3 is 14 amino acids. For the CDR3, the DNA is TGTGCCAGCAGCTACAACAGGGGCGGGCATGGCTACACCTTC. It encodes CASSYNRGGHGYTF.

The J gene is TRBJ2-7, the V gene TRBV5-1; 10 bases map to TRBD2. Germline CDR1 is SGHRS and CDR2 is YFSETQ. Trimming cost V 2 bases and J 4 bases; bases outside gene matches: 3. This CDR3 has 14 amino acids. This CDR3 is CASSFTSGKYEQYF. DNA of the CDR3: TGCGCCAGCAGCTTCACTAGCGGGAAGTACGAGCAGTACTTC.

The rearrangement uses TRBV19 and TRBJ2-2, with no clear D. The V and J ends lost 7 bases and 1 base respectively, with 10 bases between them. CDR1 LNHDA and CDR2 SQIVND come from the germline V gene (reference sequence). This CDR3 comprises 14 residues. CDR3 loop: CASIRTVNTGELFF. The CDR3 DNA is TGTGCCAGTATTAGGACGGTGAACACCGGGGAGCTGTTTTTT. The full variable domain, completed using reference TRBV19 and TRBJ2-2, is DGGITQSPKYLFRKEGQNVTLSCEQNLNHDAMYWYRQDPGQGLRLIYYSQIVNDFQKGDIAEGYSVSREKKESFPLTVTSAQKNPTAFYLCASIRTVNTGELFFGEGSRLTVL.